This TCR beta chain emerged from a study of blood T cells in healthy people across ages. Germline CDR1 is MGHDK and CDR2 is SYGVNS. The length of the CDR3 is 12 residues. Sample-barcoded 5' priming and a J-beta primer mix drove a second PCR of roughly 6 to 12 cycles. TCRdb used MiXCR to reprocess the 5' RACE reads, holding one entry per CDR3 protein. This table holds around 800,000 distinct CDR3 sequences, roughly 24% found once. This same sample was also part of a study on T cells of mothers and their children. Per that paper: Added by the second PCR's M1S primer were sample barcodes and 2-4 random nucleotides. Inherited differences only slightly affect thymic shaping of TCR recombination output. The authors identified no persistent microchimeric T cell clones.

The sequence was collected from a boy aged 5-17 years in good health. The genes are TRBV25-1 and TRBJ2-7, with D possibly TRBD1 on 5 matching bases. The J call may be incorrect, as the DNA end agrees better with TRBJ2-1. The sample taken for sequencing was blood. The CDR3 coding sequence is TGTGCCAGCAGTGAGGAAAGGGGTGAGCAGTTCTTC. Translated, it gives CASSEERGEQFF.